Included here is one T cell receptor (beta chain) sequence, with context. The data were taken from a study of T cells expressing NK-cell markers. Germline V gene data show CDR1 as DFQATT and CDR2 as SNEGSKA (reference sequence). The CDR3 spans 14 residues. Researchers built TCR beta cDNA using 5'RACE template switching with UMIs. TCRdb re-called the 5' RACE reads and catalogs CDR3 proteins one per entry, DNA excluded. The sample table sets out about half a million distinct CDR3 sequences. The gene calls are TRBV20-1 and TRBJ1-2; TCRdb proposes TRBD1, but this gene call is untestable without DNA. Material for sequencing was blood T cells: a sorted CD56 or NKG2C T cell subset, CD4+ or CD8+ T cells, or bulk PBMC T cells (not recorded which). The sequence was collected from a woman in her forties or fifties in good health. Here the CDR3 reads CSAITQGKSRGYTF.